The clone carrying this T cell receptor (beta chain) has more than one count but fewer than ten. This entry is derived from a study of T cells in Graves' hyperthyroidism and ophthalmopathy. The investigators amplified TCR beta CDR3 regions from RNA transcripts. TCR CDR3 underwent first-round RT-PCR with the HTBI primer set. TCRdb re-analysed the multiplex PCR reads in MiXCR, keeping a single row per CDR3 protein. Of around 690,000 distinct CDR3 sequences listed, more than 20% were seen once; the top ten hold more than 30%. Diagnostic assessment was based on clinical symptoms, serum thyroxine and TRAb, thyroid ultrasound and orbital computed tomography. Trimming cost V 0 bases and J 8 bases, with 13 bases left between them. Germline-derived CDR1 and CDR2 are LGHNA and YSLEER. The CDR3 has 15 amino acids.

The specimen sequenced was blood. The chain carries TRBV4-3 and TRBJ1-4; D perhaps matches TRBD1 (6 bases). The receptor comes from a man aged 25 to 40 with Graves' ophthalmopathy. DNA for the CDR3: TGCGCCAGCAGCCAAGATGTACAGGGAGGAGAAAAACTGTTTTTT. Its translation is CASSQDVQGGEKLFF.